The 14 T cell receptor beta chains below were found in one sample sequenced in a study of a mutant IDH1 vaccine in newly diagnosed glioma. Method: immunoSEQ multiplex PCR; TCRdb's copy keeps in-frame clones and lacks some. The sample records about 24,000 clones, about four fifths being singletons. Antigens for these TCRs are unknown. Time point of the sample: week 47, end of study. Each dose delivered 300 ug of mutant IDH1 20-mer peptide subcutaneously with imiquimod. This sample comprised PBMCs, obtained from a glioma patient whose treatment included an IDH1 peptide vaccine. All receptors come from a man aged 40-55 years with glioma. Some clones in this sample may be carry-over from other donors' samples.

J is TRBJ1-4 and V is TRBV2, with 9 bases identical to TRBD1. CDR1 is SNHLY and CDR2 is FYNNEI in the germline V gene. This CDR3 has 15 amino acids. The J segment lost 3 bases and the V segment lost 9 bases, leaving 8 bases of the junction unmatched. This CDR3 reads CASKQGARANEKLFF. DNA for the CDR3: TGTGCCAGTAAACAGGGGGCGCGGGCTAATGAAAAACTGTTTTTT.

Relative to its sample, this clone is medium-sized. The gene calls are TRBV7-9 and TRBJ1-1, with a tentative D call TRBD1 (5 bases). V was trimmed by 0 bases and J by 10 bases, leaving 21 bases between them. The CDR3 runs to 16 residues. Germline V CDR1 and CDR2: SEHNR, FQNEAQ (reference sequence). The CDR3 protein is CASSLAGTPESPRAFF. The CDR3 DNA reads TGTGCCAGCAGCTTAGCCGGGACCCCAGAATCTCCGAGAGCTTTCTTT.

The chain links TRBV28 to TRBJ2-7, with a possible D match to TRBD1 (7 bases). Germline assignment: CDR1 MDHEN and CDR2 SYDVKM. V was trimmed by 7 bases and J by 5 bases, leaving 24 bases between them. This CDR3 spans 16 amino acids. Written as DNA, the CDR3 is TGTGCCAGCACCAAAAACCACCTCAGGGGGGTCAACGAGCAGTACTTC. Translation: CASTKNHLRGVNEQYF.

This clone was counted between two and nine times. V and J are TRBV6-1 and TRBJ1-1; D ambiguous. Trimming shortened V by 6 bases and J by 8 bases, and 13 bases separated the two germline ends. CDR1 and CDR2 (germline): MNHNS, SASEGT. The CDR3 runs to 12 residues. CDR3 amino acids: CASRPTVNEAFF. CDR3 in DNA: TGTGCCAGCAGACCGACCGTTAACGAAGCTTTCTTT.

This chain uses TRBV6-6 with TRBJ2-5; D not certain. This CDR3 region has 14 residues. In germline, CDR1 is MNHNY, CDR2 SVGAGI (reference sequence). The V end was cut by 4 bases, the J end by 2 bases, with 11 bases between. CDR3 region: CASSLGYSQETQYF. CDR3 bases: TGTGCCAGCAGTTTGGGCTACTCACAAGAGACCCAGTACTTC.

The CDR3 DNA is TGTGCCAGCAGCCCGGGACAGGGAAATCAGCCCCAGCATTTT. Translated, it gives CASSPGQGNQPQHF. The rearrangement joins TRBV9 to TRBJ1-5; 9 bases map to TRBD1. The germline gives CDR1 SGDLS, CDR2 YYNGEE. The length of the CDR3 is 14 residues. The V and J ends lost 4 bases and 4 bases, in that order; junction bases with no gene match: 3.

V gene TRBV5-1 combines with J gene TRBJ2-5; 9 bases line up with TRBD2. The junction had 5 bases not matched to a gene; V was cut back by 1 base and J by 7 bases. The CDR3 has 14 residues. Germline CDR1 is SGHRS and CDR2 is YFSETQ. The chain's CDR3 is CASSLTSGYGTQYF. The CDR3 coding sequence is TGCGCCAGCAGCTTGACTAGCGGGTACGGGACCCAGTACTTC.

This clone was counted a single time. This chain uses TRBV19 with TRBJ2-1, with a possible D match to TRBD2 (6 bases). CDR3 length: 12 amino acids. CDR1 is LNHDA and CDR2 is SQIVND in the germline V gene (reference sequence). V was cut by 7 bases and J by 11 bases, with 15 bases left in between. The CDR3 sequence is CASTMGGLKQFF. The DNA for the CDR3 is TGTGCCAGTACCATGGGGGGTTTGAAGCAGTTCTTC.

Only one count was recorded for this clone. V is TRBV5-6 and J is TRBJ1-3; D not resolved. V lost 3 bases and J lost 8, with 21 bases in between. CDR1 is SGHDT, CDR2 YYEEEE, per germline. The length of the CDR3 is 16 residues. CDR3 sequence: CASSYTMGGNDDTIYF. The CDR3 nucleotides are TGTGCCAGCAGCTATACCATGGGAGGGAATGATGACACCATATATTTT.

V usage is TRBV14 and J usage is TRBJ1-3; D gene uncertain. The germline V and J ends were trimmed by 5 bases and 0 bases, with 14 bases remaining between them. CDR1 SGHDN and CDR2 FVKESK come from the germline V gene. The CDR3 has 16 residues. CDR3 region: CASSERVRISGNTIYF. DNA for the CDR3: TGTGCCAGCAGCGAAAGGGTTCGAATCTCTGGAAACACCATATATTTT.

The V and J genes are TRBV7-8 and TRBJ1-2, with D possibly matching TRBD1 (6 bases). V lost 1 base and J lost 6, with 18 bases in between. CDR1 and CDR2 from the germline V gene are SGHVS and FQNEAQ. This CDR3 region has 16 residues. CDR3 coding DNA: TGTGCCAGCAGCTTAGAGGGGCAGGGGTCGAGGCATGGCTACACCTTC. Translation: CASSLEGQGSRHGYTF.

The chain carries TRBV5-1 and TRBJ2-7; 7 bases align to TRBD2. Germline CDR1 is SGHRS and CDR2 is YFSETQ. The CDR3 contains 15 residues. Losses at the gene ends were 2 bases for V and 3 bases for J; bases not matched to a gene: 8. CDR3 in DNA: TGCGCCAGCAGCTTTCGGCAGGGCGGGAGCTACGAGCAGTACTTC. It codes for CASSFRQGGSYEQYF.

V and J are TRBV19 and TRBJ1-2; D is unclear. Germline V gene sequence: CDR1 LNHDA, CDR2 SQIVND (reference sequence). The CDR3 totals 9 residues. The V end lost 6 bases, the J end lost 6 bases, and 2 bases lay between the germline ends. The CDR3 region is CASRHGYTF. CDR3 bases: TGTGCCAGTAGACATGGCTACACCTTC.

The CDR3 DNA reads as TGTGCCAGCAGCTCAGGGTGGAGCAATCAGCCCCAGCATTTT. Its protein is CASSSGWSNQPQHF. The chain is built from TRBV6-6 and TRBJ1-5; tentatively, D is TRBD1 (5 bases). CDR3 length: 14 amino acids. The V end was cut by 6 bases, the J end by 1 base, with 10 bases between. Germline V gene data show CDR1 as MNHNY and CDR2 as SVGAGI (reference sequence).